This is a list of T cell receptor beta chains from one sample in a study of STAT5B mutations in CD4+ large granular lymphocyte leukemia. TCRdb keeps only in-frame clones here, not all; method: immunoSEQ multiplex PCR. The table records roughly 32,000 clones, less than 90% of them present only once. Sequenced material: CD4+ T cells from blood buffy coats. These receptors were taken from a human donor in good health. Each CDR3 is given with its conserved first and last residue. D genes are given only for firm matches. Size is stated for part of the rows, as once, few or many counts, or as a class when the clone is expanded.

NA	TRBV18	NA	TRBJ2-7	TGTGCCAGCTCAGGGTCGGGACACTACGAGCAGTACTTC	CASSGSGHYEQYF
NA	TRBV28	NA	TRBJ1-5	TGTGCCAGCAGGGGGCCGTGGGTTCCCCAGCATTTT	CASRGPWVPQHF
NA	TRBV28	NA	TRBJ2-2	TGTGCCAGCAGTTTACCGCAGGGTTCGGTCACCGGGGAGCTGTTTTTT	CASSLPQGSVTGELFF
NA	TRBV14	NA	TRBJ2-5	TGTGCCAGCAGCCAATTGGGCAGGGAGACCCAGTACTTC	CASSQLGRETQYF
few	TRBV5-5	TRBD1	TRBJ1-2	TGTGCCAGCAGCCCGGGGGAGGGACAGGGGATCTACGGCTACACCTTC	CASSPGEGQGIYGYTF
NA	TRBV28	NA	TRBJ2-7	TGTGCCAGCAGACGTACCGGAAGGGGCGAGCAGTACTTC	CASRRTGRGEQYF
NA	TRBV7-2	TRBD1	TRBJ2-3	TGTGCCAGCAGAGACTCGGGACAGGCTATTGATACGCAGTATTTT	CASRDSGQAIDTQYF
NA	TRBV28	NA	TRBJ2-3	TGTGCCAGCAGTTTTGACAGGTCCTTTGATACGCAGTATTTT	CASSFDRSFDTQYF
NA	TRBV18	NA	TRBJ1-2	TGTGCCAGCTCACCAGCTCGGGGCGCGGATGGCTACACCTTC	CASSPARGADGYTF
NA	TRBV7-2	NA	TRBJ2-1	TGTGCCAGCAGCTTAGCCGGGTCCTACAATGAGCAGTTCTTC	CASSLAGSYNEQFF
once	TRBV6-6	TRBD1	TRBJ2-7	TGTGCCAGCAGTTACTCGGGGGACAGGGATATTGAGCAGTACTTC	CASSYSGDRDIEQYF
once	TRBV7-9	TRBD1	TRBJ1-1	TGTGCCACCAAGACAGGGGACACTGAAGCTTTCTTT	CATKTGDTEAFF
NA	TRBV11-2	NA	TRBJ2-1	TGTGCCAGCAGCTTATTCGCCCCTGGGACCAATGAGGGGTACAATGAGCAGTTCTTC	CASSLFAPGTNEGYNEQFF
NA	TRBV29-1	NA	TRBJ1-5	TGCAGCGTTCAATTCGGTCTTAATCAGCCCCAGCATTTT	CSVQFGLNQPQHF
once	TRBV6-1	TRBD1	TRBJ1-2	TGTGCCAGCAGTGAACCGTGGACAGGGCTTAACTATGGCTACACCTTC	CASSEPWTGLNYGYTF
NA	TRBV7-8	NA	TRBJ2-4	TGTGCCAGCAGCTTAGGCTTCGGAAACATTCAGTACTTC	CASSLGFGNIQYF
NA	TRBV13	NA	TRBJ1-1	TGTGCCAGCAGCTTAGACAGGCTGCTTTCTGAGACTGAAGCTTTCTTT	CASSLDRLLSETEAFF
NA	TRBV5-5	TRBD2	TRBJ2-1	TGTGCCAGCAGCTTGGTCCCTAGCGGGAGTACCTACAATGAGCAGTTCTTC	CASSLVPSGSTYNEQFF
NA	TRBV10-3	NA	TRBJ1-2	TGTGCCATCAGTGTTGTGGGGACTGGCTACACCTTC	CAISVVGTGYTF
NA	TRBV5-4	TRBD2	TRBJ2-1	TGTGCCAGCAGCCCGGGGGGGGGACTAGCGAGGAATGAGCAGTTCTTC	CASSPGGGLARNEQFF
NA	TRBV5-1	TRBD1	TRBJ1-2	TGCGCCAGCAGGCAGACAGGGGGCAACTATGGCTACACCTTC	CASRQTGGNYGYTF
NA	TRBV5-4	TRBD1	TRBJ1-4	TGTGCCAGCAGCCCACAGGGGGCGGGCGAAAAACTGTTTTTT	CASSPQGAGEKLFF
NA	TRBV5-4	NA	TRBJ1-5	TGTGCCAGCAGCTTAGACAATCAGCCCCAGCATTTT	CASSLDNQPQHF
NA	TRBV14	TRBD1	TRBJ1-2	TGTGCCAGCAGCCAGGGACCGACAGGGTCCTATGGCTACACCTTC	CASSQGPTGSYGYTF
NA	TRBV5-4	TRBD2	TRBJ2-7	TGTGCCAGCAGCCTTAGCGGGGGATACGAGCAGTACTTC	CASSLSGGYEQYF
NA	TRBV11-2	NA	TRBJ1-3	TGTGCCAGCAGCTTAGCTCCGGGAACCTCTGGAAACACCATATATTTT	CASSLAPGTSGNTIYF
NA	TRBV6-4	TRBD1	TRBJ1-6	TGTGCCAGCAGTGAGGGACAGAATTCACCCCTCCACTTT	CASSEGQNSPLHF
NA	TRBV11-3	TRBD1	TRBJ2-1	TGTGCCAGCAGCTTAGGACAGGGCTCCTACAATGAGCAGTTCTTC	CASSLGQGSYNEQFF
NA	TRBV6-5	NA	TRBJ2-7	TGTGCCTGTTGGAGCGGGTACGAGCAGTACTTC	CACWSGYEQYF
NA	TRBV7-7	NA	TRBJ2-7	TGTGCTAGCAGCCTGTCGCAGCGGGCCTACGAGCAGTACTTC	CASSLSQRAYEQYF
once	TRBV27	TRBD1	TRBJ2-7	TGTGCCAGCTCGGACAGGGTGGAGGAGCAGTACTTC	CASSDRVEEQYF